This entry describes one T cell receptor beta chain. CDR3 length: 15 residues. CDR1 and CDR2 from the germline V gene are SGHAT and FQNNGV. V lost 4 bases and J lost 2; bases outside the gene matches: 6. The data were obtained in a study of blood T cell repertoires in COVID-19. Looking at the study overall: Italy, Spain and the United States were the sources of the convalescent and acute COVID-19 samples. PBMCs, B-cell-depleted T cells, or T cells were the source of the cDNA or gDNA that made up the material.

Per the original data handling: Quantification of nucleated cells was approximated via reference gene primer amplification. Assay used: immunoSEQ multiplex PCR; TCRdb lists only in-frame clones, some missing. The V and J calls and clone size are taken from that table; D and trimming were inferred from the DNA. The sample comprises around 87,000 clones, roughly 85% of which are singletons, and 15% to 20% rests with the top ten. Material: peripheral blood. The rearrangement uses TRBV11-2 and TRBJ2-7; the match to TRBD1 covers 9 bases. The receptor was isolated from a human donor in a cohort sampled during active COVID-19. CDR3 sequence reads: CASSSQGTGTYEQYF. The CDR3 bases are TGTGCCAGCAGCTCCCAGGGGACAGGGACCTACGAGCAGTACTTC.